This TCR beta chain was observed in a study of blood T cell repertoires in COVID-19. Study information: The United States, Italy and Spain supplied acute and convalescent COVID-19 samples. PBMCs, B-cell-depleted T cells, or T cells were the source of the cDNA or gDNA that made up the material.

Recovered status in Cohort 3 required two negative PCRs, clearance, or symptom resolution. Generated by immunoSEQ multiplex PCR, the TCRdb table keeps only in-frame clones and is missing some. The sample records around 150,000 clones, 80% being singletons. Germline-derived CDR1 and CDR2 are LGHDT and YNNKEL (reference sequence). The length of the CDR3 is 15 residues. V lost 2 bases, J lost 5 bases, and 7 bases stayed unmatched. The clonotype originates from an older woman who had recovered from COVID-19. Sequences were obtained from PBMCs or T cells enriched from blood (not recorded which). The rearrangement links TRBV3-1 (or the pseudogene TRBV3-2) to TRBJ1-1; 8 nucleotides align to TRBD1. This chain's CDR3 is CASSQQAGGNTEAFF. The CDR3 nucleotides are TGTGCCAGCAGCCAACAGGCAGGGGGCAATACTGAAGCTTTCTTT.